The 30 T cell receptor beta chains given below trace back to one sample, sequenced in a study of blood T cell repertoires in COVID-19. The table came from immunoSEQ multiplex PCR; TCRdb's copy has only in-frame clones and leaves some out. The repertoire holds over 60,000 clones, nearly 90% seen once, with approximately 8.9% in the top ten. Sequencing was done on a sample of peripheral blood. These receptors came from a man at least 80 years old with acute or convalescent COVID-19.

The rearrangement uses TRBV24-1 and TRBJ2-5; maybe TRBD1 (7 bases). V was shortened by 2 bases and J by 4 bases, with 16 bases between the two germline ends. Germline values: CDR1 KGHDR, CDR2 SFDVKD. The CDR3 is 16 amino acids. DNA of the CDR3: TGTGCCACCAGTGATTCCCCGAGGGGGCGGGGAGAGACCCAGTACTTC. Translation: CATSDSPRGRGETQYF.

The chain carries TRBV7-8 and TRBJ2-7; 9 nucleotides align to TRBD1. Losses at the gene ends were 6 bases for V and 7 bases for J; bases not matched to a gene: 13. This CDR3 has 15 amino acids. Germline V lookup: CDR1 SGHVS, CDR2 FQNEAQ. The CDR3 sequence: CASSQNTGTGSEQYF. DNA of the CDR3: TGTGCCAGCAGTCAAAACACCGGGACAGGGTCTGAGCAGTACTTC. Supplemented by reference TRBV7-8 and TRBJ2-7, the full variable domain reads GAGVSQSPRYKVAKRGQDVALRCDPISGHVSLFWYQQALGQGPEFLTYFQNEAQLDKSGLPSDRFFAERPEGSVSTLKIQRTQQEDSAVYLCASSQNTGTGSEQYFGPGTRLTVT.

The gene calls are TRBV4-1 and TRBJ1-2, with 7 bases lining up with TRBD1. This CDR3 is built from 14 residues. CDR1 is MGHRA, CDR2 YSYEKL, per germline. With 0 bases clipped from V and 4 bases from J, the junction kept 2 bases outside the gene matches. This CDR3 is CASSQDGQAYGYTF. In nucleotides, the CDR3 is TGCGCCAGCAGCCAAGACGGACAGGCCTATGGCTACACCTTC.

This rearrangement joins TRBV19 to TRBJ2-7; 8 positions match TRBD1. Trimming cost V 0 bases and J 0 bases; bases outside gene matches: 4. CDR1 is LNHDA and CDR2 is SQIVND in the germline V gene (reference sequence). The CDR3 runs 16 residues. The CDR3, as DNA: TGTGCCAGTAGTATAGATGGGACAGGAAGCTCCTACGAGCAGTACTTC. Its protein product is CASSIDGTGSSYEQYF.

This chain uses TRBV5-1 with TRBJ1-4, with a weak D call TRBD1 (6 bases). The CDR3 contains 15 residues. Trimming cost V 3 bases and J 3 bases, with 12 bases left between them. The germline CDR1 and CDR2 sequences are SGHRS and YFSETQ. CDR3 sequence reads: CASSSTGSSNEKLFF. The CDR3 nucleotides are TGCGCCAGCAGCTCTACAGGGTCGTCTAATGAAAAACTGTTTTTT.

The chain employs TRBV6-6 and TRBJ1-6; D call uncertain. Trimming shortened V by 6 bases and J by 5 bases, and 11 bases separated the two germline ends. There are 14 residues in the CDR3. CDR1 MNHNY and CDR2 SVGAGI come from the germline V gene (reference sequence). The CDR3 DNA reads as TGTGCCAGCAGCCTACAGATAGATAATTCACCCCTCCACTTT. Its protein is CASSLQIDNSPLHF.

The chain employs TRBV5-4 and TRBJ2-2; 9 nucleotides match TRBD2. The CDR3 consists of 15 residues. The germline V gene encodes CDR1 SGHNT and CDR2 YYREEE (reference sequence). The trim removed 7 bases at V and 4 bases at J, leaving 8 bases unmatched. CDR3 region: CASYEAGGPTGELFF. The CDR3 DNA reads as TGTGCCAGCTACGAGGCGGGGGGGCCCACCGGGGAGCTGTTTTTT.

The rearrangement links TRBV30 to TRBJ1-6, with 9 nucleotides matching TRBD1. The CDR3 has 13 residues. CDR1 and CDR2 (germline): GTSNPN, SVGIG (reference sequence). Trimming at V came to 5 bases and at J to 10 bases, leaving 6 bases not matched to a gene. In DNA, the CDR3 is TGTGCCTGGGCGGGACAGGGCGGCTCACCCCTCCACTTT. Translation gives CAWAGQGGSPLHF.

V gene TRBV18 combines with J gene TRBJ1-2; D uncertain. Trimming pared 3 bases from V and 2 bases from J, leaving 7 bases between. The CDR3 is made up of 13 amino acids. Germline V CDR1 and CDR2: KGHSH, LQKENI. The CDR3 DNA follows: TGTGCCAGCTCACCCGGGGAGAACTATGGCTACACCTTC. Its protein is CASSPGENYGYTF.

The chain has TRBV5-1 and TRBJ2-1; 9 bases map to TRBD2. Per germline, CDR1 SGHRS and CDR2 YFSETQ. Germline trimming cut 2 bases from V and 6 bases from J; bases unmatched to any gene: 6. The CDR3 consists of 15 residues. The chain's CDR3 is CASSFSASGANEQFF. The DNA for the CDR3 is TGCGCCAGCAGCTTTTCGGCTAGCGGGGCCAATGAGCAGTTCTTC.

This clone was picked up a small number of times. The chain recombines TRBV27 with TRBJ1-6, with a weak D call TRBD1 (5 bases). The V gene's germline CDR1 is MNHEY and CDR2 SMNVEV (reference sequence). The CDR3 loop spans 14 amino acids. V dropped 6 bases and J dropped 5 bases, with 11 bases sitting between them. CDR3: CASRLGGDNSPLHF. The CDR3 nucleotides are TGTGCCAGCAGATTGGGAGGGGATAATTCACCCCTCCACTTT.

This clone has only a few counts. The chain employs TRBV19 and TRBJ2-7; a weak D match, TRBD1 (7 bases). The CDR3 is made up of 13 amino acids. V gave up 6 bases and J gave up 4 bases, with 13 bases separating them. Germline V gene lookup returns CDR1 LNHDA and CDR2 SQIVND (reference sequence). CDR3 DNA: TGTGCCAGTAGCAATCAGGGGGGTTACGAGCAGTACTTC. Amino acids: CASSNQGGYEQYF. Drawing the rest from reference TRBV19 and TRBJ2-7, the complete variable domain is DGGITQSPKYLFRKEGQNVTLSCEQNLNHDAMYWYRQDPGQGLRLIYYSQIVNDFQKGDIAEGYSVSREKKESFPLTVTSAQKNPTAFYLCASSNQGGYEQYFGPGTRLTVT.

The gene calls are TRBV29-1 and TRBJ1-3; the match to TRBD1 covers 8 bases. Germline assignment: CDR1 SQVTM and CDR2 ANQGSEA. Trimming at V came to 5 bases and at J to 9 bases, leaving 15 bases not matched to a gene. The CDR3 covers 15 residues. DNA of the CDR3: TGCAGCGTTAAATACGGACAGGGTGCCGGGGGCACCATATATTTT. Protein: CSVKYGQGAGGTIYF.

The chain couples TRBV9 to TRBJ2-2; weak D call: TRBD1 (7 bases). The CDR3 sequence is 15 residues long. Germline V gene lookup returns CDR1 SGDLS and CDR2 YYNGEE. Trimming cost V 4 bases and J 10 bases, with 20 bases left between them. DNA of the CDR3: TGTGCCAGCAGCCTGACAGGGCGGGAAAGGATGGAGCTGTTTTTT. Protein sequence: CASSLTGRERMELFF.

This chain links TRBV5-1 with TRBJ1-6; 11 nucleotides align to TRBD1. CDR3 length equals 16 residues. Germline V gene data show CDR1 as SGHRS and CDR2 as YFSETQ. V lost 4 bases, J lost 5 bases, and 5 bases stayed unmatched. Here the CDR3 DNA reads TGCGCCAGCAGCGACGGGACAGGGGGGAATAATTCACCCCTCCACTTT. It specifies CASSDGTGGNNSPLHF. Drawing the rest from reference TRBV5-1 and TRBJ1-6, the complete variable domain is KAGVTQTPRYLIKTRGQQVTLSCSPISGHRSVSWYQQTPGQGLQFLFEYFSETQRNKGNFPGRFSGRQFSNSRSEMNVSTLELGDSALYLCASSDGTGGNNSPLHFGNGTRLTVT.

This clone was detected only once. The chain links TRBV5-8 to TRBJ1-2; D not certain. Trimming shortened V by 6 bases and J by 8 bases, and 11 bases separated the two germline ends. Germline V CDR1 and CDR2: SGHTS, YDEGEE. The CDR3 extends over 11 amino acids. The DNA for the CDR3 is TGTGCCAGCAATCGACTAGGCGGCTACACCTTC. This translates into CASNRLGGYTF.

CDR3 amino acids: CASSQGAPTAGNTIYF. For the CDR3, the DNA is TGTGCCAGCAGCCAAGGGGCACCTACAGCTGGAAACACCATATATTTT. This chain connects TRBV3-1 (or the pseudogene TRBV3-2) to TRBJ1-3; no firm D call. Germline V gene data show CDR1 as LGHDT and CDR2 as YNNKEL (reference sequence). The CDR3 spans 16 residues. Trimming shortened V by 1 base and J by 2 bases, and 12 bases separated the two germline ends.

This clone was detected only a few times. The CDR3 bases are TGTGCCAGCAGCTCGGGACAGGTAAACACTGAAGCTTTCTTT. It codes for CASSSGQVNTEAFF. The chain has TRBV6-5 and TRBJ1-1, with 8 bases matching TRBD1. The length of the CDR3 is 14 residues. V was clipped by 6 bases and J by 2 bases; unmatched bases: 5. Germline values: CDR1 MNHEY, CDR2 SVGAGI.

The chain links TRBV5-1 to TRBJ2-7; D may be TRBD2 (8 bases). The CDR3 length is 14 residues. Looked up from germline, CDR1 is SGHRS and CDR2 is YFSETQ. With 4 bases removed from V and 2 bases from J, the gap between germline ends came to 13 bases. The CDR3: CASSPGGTAYEQYF. CDR3 nucleotide sequence: TGCGCCAGCAGCCCGGGAGGGACAGCCTACGAGCAGTACTTC.

This clone showed up just a few times. The V call is TRBV30, the J call TRBJ1-5; D gene unclear. Germline V gives CDR1 GTSNPN, CDR2 SVGIG (reference sequence). V lost 1 base and J lost 5, with 12 bases in between. The CDR3 covers 14 residues. CDR3 protein: CAWSATGVDQPQHF. The DNA for the CDR3 is TGTGCCTGGAGTGCGACCGGGGTGGATCAGCCCCAGCATTTT.

A remark on this clone: This CDR3 is also generated by other DNA sequences in the sample. The chain carries TRBV10-2 and TRBJ2-3; D gene unclear. CDR3 size: 15 residues. Trimming took off 0 bases at V and 0 bases at J, with 7 bases between the two ends. Germline V CDR1 and CDR2: WSHSY, SAAADI. CDR3 loop: CASSESPTSTDTQYF. CDR3 DNA sequence: TGCGCCAGCAGTGAGTCCCCTACTAGCACAGATACGCAGTATTTT.

This chain connects TRBV7-9 to TRBJ1-6, with 7 bases aligning to TRBD1. Germline CDR1 reads SEHNR; CDR2 reads FQNEAQ (reference sequence). There are 16 residues in the CDR3. Losses at the gene ends were 5 bases for V and 0 bases for J; bases not matched to a gene: 4. CDR3 loop: CASSLDRSSYNSPLHF. Here the CDR3 DNA reads TGTGCCAGCAGCCTGGACAGGAGCTCCTATAATTCACCCCTCCACTTT.

This rearrangement joins TRBV2 to TRBJ1-2; 8 nucleotides match TRBD1. Germline V gene sequence: CDR1 SNHLY, CDR2 FYNNEI. J lost 7 bases, V lost 4 bases, and 5 bases had no gene match. The CDR3 length is 13 residues. The DNA for the CDR3 is TGTGCCAGCAGTGTGAACCAGGGGGCTGGCTACACCTTC. Its protein is CASSVNQGAGYTF.

This clone was observed once. This chain links TRBV27 with TRBJ1-6; D unresolved. Germline V gene lookup returns CDR1 MNHEY and CDR2 SMNVEV (reference sequence). This CDR3 is 14 amino acids long. The ends were cut back, 2 bases at V and 5 bases at J, with 7 bases in the middle. CDR3 bases: TGTGCCAGCAGTTTACAGACTGATAATTCACCCCTCCACTTT. It is translated as CASSLQTDNSPLHF.

This clone has only one observation. The rearrangement uses TRBV4-1 and TRBJ1-4; TRBD1 is a possible D gene (5 bases). Germline V gene lookup returns CDR1 MGHRA and CDR2 YSYEKL. V lost 7 bases, J lost 7 bases, and 16 bases lay in between. This CDR3 spans 14 amino acids. The CDR3 coding sequence is TGCGCCAGCACCTCACTGGAGGGGCTTGAAAAACTGTTTTTT. Translation gives CASTSLEGLEKLFF.

This chain links TRBV14 with TRBJ1-1; TRBD1 is a possible D gene (6 bases). The germline V gene has CDR1 SGHDN and CDR2 FVKESK. This CDR3 comprises 14 residues. V lost 0 bases to trimming and J lost 11 bases, with 16 bases between them. CDR3 coding DNA: TGTGCCAGCAGCCAAGAAAACAGGGTAGAGGGGGCTTTCTTT. Protein product: CASSQENRVEGAFF.

The rearrangement links TRBV28 to TRBJ1-2; 7 nucleotides align to TRBD1. The V segment lost 8 bases and the J segment 4 bases; nucleotides outside the gene matches: 4. Germline V lookup: CDR1 MDHEN, CDR2 SYDVKM. The CDR3 extends over 12 amino acids. CDR3 protein: CASRDSPYGYTF. CDR3 DNA sequence: TGTGCCAGCCGGGACAGCCCCTATGGCTACACCTTC.

The V gene is TRBV19, the J gene TRBJ2-6, with TRBD1 identical over 9 bases. This CDR3 spans 16 amino acids. In germline, CDR1 is LNHDA, CDR2 SQIVND (reference sequence). V trimming: 10 bases; J trimming: 2 bases; junction bases outside the gene matches: 9. The CDR3 DNA is TGTGCCACCCGGGACAGGGTTGGCCCTGGGGCCAACGTCCTGACTTTC. It specifies CATRDRVGPGANVLTF. The whole variable domain, remainder taken from reference TRBV19 and TRBJ2-6, is DGGITQSPKYLFRKEGQNVTLSCEQNLNHDAMYWYRQDPGQGLRLIYYSQIVNDFQKGDIAEGYSVSREKKESFPLTVTSAQKNPTAFYLCATRDRVGPGANVLTFGAGSRLTVL.

J is TRBJ2-3 and V is TRBV2, with no clear D. Germline-derived CDR1 and CDR2 are SNHLY and FYNNEI. Trimming stripped 6 bases from V and 2 bases from J, with 6 bases between. CDR3 length: 12 residues. The chain's CDR3 is CASRHYTDTQYF. The CDR3 DNA follows: TGTGCCAGCAGACATTACACAGATACGCAGTATTTT.

The chain combines TRBV5-6 with TRBJ1-2, with 9 bases that match TRBD1. This CDR3 has 15 amino acids. Trimming took 3 bases from V and 2 from J; bases not matched to a gene: 5. CDR1 is SGHDT, CDR2 YYEEEE, per germline. The CDR3 DNA reads as TGTGCCAGCAGCTGGGTGGACAGGGGCAACTATGGCTACACCTTC. Translating it yields CASSWVDRGNYGYTF.